This T cell receptor (beta chain) came from a study of T-cell reconstitution after alpha-beta-depleted transplantation in children. V shed 0 bases and J 0 bases; nucleotides not matched to a gene: 5. Germline lookup yields CDR1 DFQATT and CDR2 SNEGSKA (reference sequence). The CDR3 is made up of 15 amino acids. As it was prepared, the TCRbeta library received unique molecular identifiers. TCRdb re-analysed the PCR reads in MiXCR, keeping a single row per CDR3 protein. The profile shows a few hundred thousand distinct CDR3 sequences, 10% of them singletons. This clonotype has a handful of counts. The input for sequencing was PBMCs from the stem cell graft donor, taken from the stem cell graft. The rearrangement links TRBV20-1 to TRBJ2-7; 7 bases line up with TRBD2. This clonotype originated in a human donor who donated a stem cell graft to a child with acute lymphoblastic leukemia. CDR3 sequence (DNA): TGCAGTGCTAGAGATATCAGCGGGGACTCCTACGAGCAGTACTTC. Protein product: CSARDISGDSYEQYF.